This TCR beta chain was recorded in a study of blood T cell repertoires in COVID-19. Study at large: PBMCs, B-cell-depleted T cells, or T cells were the source of the cDNA or gDNA that made up the material.

Cohorts were based on clinical histories the participants reported. Participants classified as exposed had met a COVID-19 case within 2 weeks before study entry. This CDR3 contains 12 residues. Germline V CDR1 and CDR2: ENHRY, SYGVKD. The ends were cut back, 4 bases at V and 6 bases at J, with 9 bases in the middle. Method: immunoSEQ multiplex PCR; TCRdb's copy keeps in-frame clones and lacks some. The sample holds 350,000 to 500,000 clones; roughly 84% are singletons and the top ten take around 1.5%. Sequenced input: PBMCs or T cells enriched from blood (not recorded which). The rearrangement links TRBV10-3 to TRBJ1-1; no clear D. This receptor was obtained from a woman between 18 and 29 years old who had been exposed to COVID-19. CDR3 in DNA: TGTGCCATCAGTGGAGGGAGTTCTGAAGCTTTCTTT. Protein product: CAISGGSSEAFF.